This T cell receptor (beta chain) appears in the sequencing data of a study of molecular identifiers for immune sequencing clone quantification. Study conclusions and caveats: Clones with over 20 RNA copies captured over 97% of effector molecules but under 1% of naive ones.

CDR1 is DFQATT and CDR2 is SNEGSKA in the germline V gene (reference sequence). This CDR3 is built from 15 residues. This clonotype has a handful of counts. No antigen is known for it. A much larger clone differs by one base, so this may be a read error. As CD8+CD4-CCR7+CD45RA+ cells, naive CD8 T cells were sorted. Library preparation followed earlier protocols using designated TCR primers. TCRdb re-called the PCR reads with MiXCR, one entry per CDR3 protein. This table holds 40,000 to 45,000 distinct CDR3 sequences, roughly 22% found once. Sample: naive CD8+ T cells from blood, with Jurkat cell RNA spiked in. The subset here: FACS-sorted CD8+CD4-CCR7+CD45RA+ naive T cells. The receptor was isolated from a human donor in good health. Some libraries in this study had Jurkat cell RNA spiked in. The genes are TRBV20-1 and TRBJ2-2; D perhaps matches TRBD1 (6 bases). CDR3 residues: CSARDQQGGTGEPFF. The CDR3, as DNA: TGCAGTGCTAGAGATCAACAGGGCGGCACCGGGGAGCCGTTTTTT.